The present TCR beta chain was sequenced within a study of blood T cell repertoires in COVID-19. Study in general: Spain, Italy and the United States supplied samples that represented acute and convalescent COVID-19. The analysed material was cDNA or gDNA that came from T cells, B-cell-depleted T cells, or PBMCs.

This CDR3 region has 15 residues. Trimming cost V 0 bases and J 8 bases; bases outside gene matches: 3. Germline lookup yields CDR1 SGHRS and CDR2 YFSETQ. This clone showed up just a few times. Per the original data handling: Estimates of nucleated cell counts were drawn from the amplification of reference gene primers. The repertoire was sequenced with immunoSEQ multiplex PCR; TCRdb's copy has only in-frame clones and lacks some. V and J calls and clone size are as listed in that table; D and trimming were resolved from the DNA. The table includes approximately 77,000 clones, more than 80% detected once.

Sequencing was performed on peripheral blood. The clonotype comes from a woman between 70 and 85 years old with acute or convalescent COVID-19. J is TRBJ1-6 and V is TRBV5-1; 9 nucleotides match TRBD1. The CDR3 protein is CASSLAGTGYSPLHF. The CDR3 nucleotides are TGCGCCAGCAGCTTGGCGGGGACAGGGTATTCACCCCTCCACTTT.